The 26 T cell receptor beta chains below all came from one sample that was sequenced in a study of T cell repertoires in cytomegalovirus infection (dated by TCRdb to between 2018 and 2021). Interpreted using the paper, the treatment or condition label stands for: in vitro stimulation with specific CMV peptide epitopes to enrich CMV-specific T cells. The instrument was an Illumina HiSeq 1500. TCRdb reprocessing: public reads trimmed at Q25 with fastp, clones called with MiXCR, in-frame beta chains kept. Merged by CDR3 protein, the rows form single entries marked with the most common genes and DNA. Counted in this sample were hundreds of thousands of distinct CDR3 sequences; around a third of them appeared once. The top ten clones comprise 15% to 20% of the sample. Their antigens are not known. The specimen comprised cultured PBMCs, sampled from culture after CMV antigen stimulation. The source is a human donor in good health (CMV status not recorded). Some clones in this sample may be carry-over from other donors' samples.

This rearrangement joins TRBV7-8 to TRBJ2-7; 9 bases line up with TRBD1. Losses at the gene ends were 0 bases for V and 3 bases for J; bases not matched to a gene: 6. CDR3 length equals 16 residues. Germline V CDR1 and CDR2: SGHVS, FQNEAQ. Here the CDR3 DNA reads TGTGCCAGCAGCTTAGCGTTGGACAGGGGCTTCTACGAGCAGTACTTC. It yields the protein CASSLALDRGFYEQYF.

The chain combines TRBV12-3 or TRBV12-4 with TRBJ2-1, with D perhaps TRBD2 (5 bases). CDR3 length equals 14 residues. V lost 2 bases and J 1 base, leaving 6 bases between the germline ends. In DNA, the CDR3 is TGTGCCAGCAGTTTAAGACTATCCTACAATGAGCAGTTCTTC. It is translated as CASSLRLSYNEQFF.

The gene calls are TRBV28 and TRBJ2-3; unclear D gene. V was clipped by 2 bases and J by 9 bases, with 9 bases between them. The CDR3 runs 12 residues. Per germline, CDR1 MDHEN and CDR2 SYDVKM. CDR3 coding DNA: TGTGCCAGCAGTTTAGATGAGTACACGCAGTATTTT. Residues: CASSLDEYTQYF.

This clonotype was recorded a few times. The chain couples TRBV20-1 to TRBJ2-1, with 10 bases that match TRBD2. Germline assignment: CDR1 DFQATT and CDR2 SNEGSKA (reference sequence). The CDR3 spans 18 residues. The junction had 10 bases not matched to a gene; V was cut back by 2 bases and J by 0 bases. CDR3 in amino acids: CSARSVAGGPSSYNEQFF. The CDR3 bases are TGCAGTGCTAGATCTGTAGCGGGAGGTCCGAGCTCCTACAATGAGCAGTTCTTC.

The sample holds a few counts of this clonotype. The chain is built from TRBV18 and TRBJ1-3; possibly TRBD1 for D (6 bases). V gave up 5 bases and J gave up 0 bases, with 11 bases separating them. CDR1 and CDR2 (germline): KGHSH, LQKENI. This CDR3 is built from 15 residues. The CDR3 nucleotides are TGTGCCAGCTCAAAGGACAGTTTCTCTGGAAACACCATATATTTT. It translates to CASSKDSFSGNTIYF.

This sequence joins TRBV28 and TRBJ2-7, with TRBD2 as a possible D gene (7 bases). V was pared by 7 bases and J by 0 bases, with 19 bases between. This CDR3 contains 16 residues. CDR1 and CDR2 (germline): MDHEN, SYDVKM. DNA for the CDR3: TGTGCCAGCACCCTAAGGGGGGGATTATTCTCCTACGAGCAGTACTTC. As protein: CASTLRGGLFSYEQYF.

The chain recombines TRBV6-2 or TRBV6-3 with TRBJ1-3, with unresolved D. CDR3 length equals 15 residues. V shed 4 bases and J shed 0 bases, with 10 bases lying between them. Germline V CDR1 and CDR2: MNHEY, SVGEGT. CDR3 nucleotides: TGTGCCAGCAGTTTGGACGAGTTCTCTGGAAACACCATATATTTT. Translating gives CASSLDEFSGNTIYF.

The chain uses TRBV7-9 and TRBJ2-7, with TRBD2 as a possible D gene (5 bases). V was cut by 0 bases and J by 4 bases, with 13 bases left in between. Germline loops: CDR1 SEHNR, CDR2 FQNEAQ (reference sequence). The CDR3 consists of 15 residues. The CDR3 nucleotides read TGTGCCAGCAGCTTAGCGGGAGATAGAAATTACGAGCAGTACGTC. As protein: CASSLAGDRNYEQYV.

The chain employs TRBV27 and TRBJ2-5, with D perhaps matching TRBD1 or TRBD2 (6 bases each). Trimming took 2 bases from V and 2 from J, leaving 9 bases between them. CDR3 length: 14 residues. CDR1 is MNHEY and CDR2 is SMNVEV in the germline V gene (reference sequence). The CDR3 DNA reads TGTGCCAGCAGTTTACGGGGGCGACAAGAGACCCAGTACTTC. It encodes CASSLRGRQETQYF.

This clonotype was counted at least ten times. The chain has TRBV7-2 and TRBJ1-5; D unresolved. V was shortened by 1 base and J by 3 bases, with 13 bases between the two germline ends. CDR3 length: 16 residues. The germline V gene encodes CDR1 SGHTA and CDR2 FQGNSA. The CDR3 loop is CASSLDVTVTNQPQHF. CDR3 bases: TGTGCCAGCAGCTTAGACGTAACCGTTACCAATCAGCCCCAGCATTTT.

This clonotype showed up just a few times. The chain has TRBV5-4 and TRBJ1-4; D is possibly TRBD1 (6 bases). Deletions cut 1 base from V and 8 bases from J, with 12 bases between. Germline assignment: CDR1 SGHNT and CDR2 YYREEE (reference sequence). The CDR3 contains 14 residues. Here the CDR3 DNA reads TGTGCCAGCAGCTTGTGGGGGCGGCGGGAAAAACTGTTTTTT. This codes for CASSLWGRREKLFF.

The chain is built from TRBV28 and TRBJ1-1; the D is unclear. The CDR3 is made up of 14 amino acids. Germline CDR1 MDHEN, CDR2 SYDVKM. The V gene lost 1 base and the J gene lost 3 bases, with 9 bases spanning the gap. The chain's CDR3 is CASSLSGRYTEAFF. CDR3 DNA: TGTGCCAGCAGTTTATCAGGCAGATACACTGAAGCTTTCTTT.

This clonotype was picked up one time. V and J are TRBV9 and TRBJ2-5; D is unresolved. The CDR3 covers 13 residues. Germline-derived CDR1 and CDR2 are SGDLS and YYNGEE. The V end lost 3 bases, the J end lost 5 bases, and 11 bases lay between the germline ends. The CDR3 nucleotides read TGTGCCAGCAGCGCCTTGAACCTGGAGACCCAGTACTTC. It translates to CASSALNLETQYF.

The sample holds many counts of this clonotype. The chain is built from TRBV3-1 and TRBJ2-7; D gene unclear. The CDR3 runs to 13 residues. The germline V gene encodes CDR1 LGHDT and CDR2 YNNKEL (reference sequence). Deletions cut 0 bases from V and 9 bases from J, with 12 bases between. CDR3 residues: CASSQDLRNGQYF. In nucleotides, the CDR3 is TGTGCCAGCAGCCAAGATCTTAGGAACGGGCAGTACTTC.

The rearrangement links TRBV24-1 to TRBJ2-2; 7 bases map to TRBD2. J lost 2 bases, V lost 9 bases, and 11 bases had no gene match. The CDR3 contains 16 residues. The germline CDR1 and CDR2 sequences are KGHDR and SFDVKD. The DNA for the CDR3 is TGTGCCACCCGCAGCGTGTCTAGCGGCAACACCGGGGAGCTGTTTTTT. This codes for CATRSVSSGNTGELFF.

This clonotype was counted only a few times. The genes are TRBV19 and TRBJ1-2; TRBD1 matches 8 bases. V lost 9 bases to trimming and J lost 7 bases; unmatched junction nucleotides: 10. This CDR3 region has 13 residues. The germline V gene has CDR1 LNHDA and CDR2 SQIVND (reference sequence). The CDR3 DNA is TGTGCCAGCGCGATACAGGGGGACCCTGGCTACACCTTC. It codes for CASAIQGDPGYTF.

This clonotype was picked up one time. The chain combines TRBV12-3 or TRBV12-4 with TRBJ1-5; the D gene is possibly TRBD1 (6 bases). Trimming took off 7 bases at V and 5 bases at J, with 15 bases between the two ends. This CDR3 contains 14 residues. CDR3 in amino acids: CASTPAGGHQPQHF. CDR3 sequence (DNA): TGTGCCAGCACTCCCGCCGGGGGGCATCAGCCCCAGCATTTT.

The rearrangement uses TRBV2 and TRBJ2-5, with D perhaps matching TRBD1 (5 bases). Germline assignment: CDR1 SNHLY and CDR2 FYNNEI. The CDR3 totals 13 residues. V lost 3 bases, J lost 1 base, and 6 bases lay in between. The CDR3 loop reads CASSDDSQETQYF. The CDR3 DNA reads as TGTGCCAGCAGTGATGACAGCCAAGAGACCCAGTACTTC.

The J gene is TRBJ1-2, the V gene TRBV7-9; D is unclear. The CDR3 length is 15 residues. Germline V gives CDR1 SEHNR, CDR2 FQNEAQ (reference sequence). Trimming pared 4 bases from V and 0 bases from J, leaving 12 bases between. In DNA, the CDR3 is TGTGCCAGCAGCTCCGCCAGGCTACCTAACTATGGCTACACCTTC. This gives the protein CASSSARLPNYGYTF.

There are a few counts of this clonotype. The J gene is TRBJ2-1, the V gene TRBV20-1; D is undetermined. The CDR3 covers 14 residues. Trimming pared 5 bases from V and 5 bases from J, leaving 16 bases between. Germline V gene data show CDR1 as DFQATT and CDR2 as SNEGSKA (reference sequence). The CDR3 nucleotides are TGCAGTGCTGCCCCGTTCAGAACCAACAATGAGCAGTTCTTC. It is translated as CSAAPFRTNNEQFF.

The chain combines TRBV2 with TRBJ2-3, with 13 bases matching TRBD2. Germline trimming cut 6 bases from V and 0 bases from J; bases unmatched to any gene: 6. This CDR3 region has 17 residues. Per germline, CDR1 SNHLY and CDR2 FYNNEI. DNA of the CDR3: TGTGCCAGCAGCCGAGGGACTAGCGGGATCAGCACAGATACGCAGTATTTT. This sequence encodes CASSRGTSGISTDTQYF.

This clonotype was detected only a few times. This chain uses TRBV20-1 with TRBJ2-1; TRBD2 aligns across 9 bases. Germline assignment: CDR1 DFQATT and CDR2 SNEGSKA (reference sequence). The J segment lost 4 bases and the V segment lost 0 bases, leaving 4 bases of the junction unmatched. There are 15 residues in the CDR3. CDR3 DNA sequence: TGCAGTGCTAGAGAGGGACTAGCTTCGTACAATGAGCAGTTCTTC. Protein: CSAREGLASYNEQFF.

The genes are TRBV29-1 and TRBJ2-1, with 12 bases aligning to TRBD2. The CDR3 totals 14 residues. J lost 12 bases, V lost 6 bases, and 12 bases had no gene match. Germline V gene data show CDR1 as SQVTM and CDR2 as ANQGSEA. As DNA, the CDR3 is TGCAGCGTGAGGGGACTAGCGGGCCTCCCGGGGCAGTTCTTC. It is translated as CSVRGLAGLPGQFF.

The rearrangement links TRBV5-1 to TRBJ2-1; 7 bases agree with TRBD1. The V gene's germline CDR1 is SGHRS and CDR2 YFSETQ. Losses at the gene ends were 0 bases for V and 3 bases for J; bases not matched to a gene: 9. The CDR3 is 17 amino acids. CDR3 bases: TGCGCCAGCAGCTTGGGGCAACAGGGGCCGCTCTACAATGAGCAGTTCTTC. This sequence encodes CASSLGQQGPLYNEQFF.

The table lists this clonotype with a few counts. The chain combines TRBV6-6 with TRBJ2-7, with 8 nucleotides matching TRBD1. CDR3 size: 14 residues. Germline trimming cut 5 bases from V and 2 bases from J; bases unmatched to any gene: 5. Per the germline V gene, CDR1 is MNHNY and CDR2 is SVGAGI (reference sequence). The CDR3 spells CASSPMTGAYEQYV. The CDR3 DNA is TGTGCCAGCAGTCCTATGACAGGGGCCTACGAGCAGTACGTC.

The chain couples TRBV19 to TRBJ2-7, with D perhaps assigned TRBD1 or TRBD2 (5 bases each). CDR1 and CDR2 from the germline V gene are LNHDA and SQIVND (reference sequence). The V gene lost 9 bases and the J gene lost 1 base, with 13 bases spanning the gap. The CDR3 sequence is 13 residues long. Here the CDR3 reads CASSPGPSYEQYF. The CDR3 nucleotides are TGTGCCAGCTCCCCGGGACCTTCCTACGAGCAGTACTTC.